Shown below are 26 T cell receptor beta chains from a single sample sequenced in a study of T cell repertoires in cytomegalovirus infection. TCRdb re-called the reads through MiXCR, storing one row per CDR3 protein. The sample comprises some 100,000 distinct CDR3 sequences, more than 20% of which are singletons, and 35% to 50% rests with the top ten. The specimen was CD8+ T cells from PBMCs. These receptors were obtained from a human donor in good health (CMV status not recorded). Some clones in this sample may be carry-over from other donors' samples.

The V call is TRBV5-6, the J call TRBJ2-5; 9 bases are a match to TRBD2. From germline, CDR1 is SGHDT and CDR2 YYEEEE. CDR3 length: 15 amino acids. Losses at the gene ends were 2 bases for V and 5 bases for J; bases not matched to a gene: 7. CDR3 sequence: CASSLGGRARETQYF. CDR3 coding DNA: TGTGCCAGCAGCTTAGGCGGGAGGGCCAGGGAGACCCAGTACTTC.

This clonotype was recorded only once. V usage is TRBV13 and J usage is TRBJ2-7, with 7 bases identical to TRBD2. Trimming removed 5 bases from V and 7 bases from J; junction bases left unmatched: 11. Germline V gives CDR1 PRHDT, CDR2 FYEKMQ (reference sequence). The CDR3 length is 14 residues. The CDR3 spells CASSEGRGWLEQYF. Written as DNA, the CDR3 is TGTGCCAGCAGCGAGGGGAGGGGATGGCTGGAGCAGTACTTC.

Concerning this clonotype: Being one base from a much bigger clone, this may be a read error. The rearrangement joins TRBV9 to TRBJ2-6; no clear D gene. Trimming took off 3 bases at V and 0 bases at J, with 4 bases between the two ends. This CDR3 has 14 amino acids. Per germline, CDR1 SGDLS and CDR2 YYNGEE. For the CDR3, the DNA is TGTGCCAGCAGCGGGGGCTCTGGGGCCAACGTCCTGACTTTC. Amino acid sequence: CASSGGSGANVLTF.

This rearrangement joins TRBV7-6 to TRBJ2-1; D is unresolved. This CDR3 spans 16 amino acids. The germline gives CDR1 SGHVS, CDR2 FNYEAQ. V was shortened by 4 bases and J by 0 bases, with 13 bases between the two germline ends. CDR3 sequence: CASSSRWTVSYNEQFF. CDR3 sequence (DNA): TGTGCCAGCAGCTCGAGATGGACCGTCTCCTACAATGAGCAGTTCTTC.

This clonotype was picked up a small number of times. The V call is TRBV5-5, the J call TRBJ2-2; 7 bases agree with TRBD1. CDR1 and CDR2 (germline): SGHKS, YYEKEE (reference sequence). The CDR3 totals 16 residues. Trimming cost V 4 bases and J 0 bases; bases outside gene matches: 6. The CDR3 is CASSPGQNANTGELFF. The CDR3 DNA sequence: TGTGCCAGCAGCCCGGGACAGAATGCGAACACCGGGGAGCTGTTTTTT. Full variable domain (remainder filled in from reference TRBV5-5 and TRBJ2-2): DAGVTQSPTHLIKTRGQQVTLRCSPISGHKSVSWYQQVLGQGPQFIFQYYEKEERGRGNFPDRFSARQFPNYSSELNVNALLLGDSALYLCASSPGQNANTGELFFGEGSRLTVL.

This clonotype was counted between two and nine times. This chain links TRBV9 with TRBJ2-2; D tentatively fits TRBD1 or TRBD2 (5 bases each). The CDR3 contains 14 residues. With 2 bases removed from V and 6 bases from J, the gap between germline ends came to 11 bases. CDR1 is SGDLS, CDR2 YYNGEE, per germline. CDR3 sequence (DNA): TGTGCCAGCAGCGTTCACGAGGGGTCCGGGGAGCTGTTTTTT. Amino acid sequence: CASSVHEGSGELFF.

The sample holds many counts of this clonotype. J is TRBJ2-5 and V is TRBV7-2; D unclear. This CDR3 comprises 15 residues. Germline V lookup: CDR1 SGHTA, CDR2 FQGNSA. V gave up 1 base and J gave up 5 bases, with 14 bases separating them. CDR3: CASSLVSQGGETQYF. CDR3 coding DNA: TGTGCCAGCAGCTTAGTTTCCCAAGGTGGGGAGACCCAGTACTTC.

This clonotype was counted ten times or more. The chain recombines TRBV7-2 with TRBJ1-3; D is undetermined. V was pared by 5 bases and J by 3 bases, with 8 bases between. CDR3 length: 13 residues. The germline V gene has CDR1 SGHTA and CDR2 FQGNSA. Written as DNA, the CDR3 is TGTGCCAGCAGCCCGGACGGTGGAAACACCATATATTTT. Amino acids: CASSPDGGNTIYF.

This clonotype has ten or more counts. The junction differs from germline at one of its ends, possibly a read error. J is TRBJ2-3 and V is TRBV7-6; the match to TRBD2 covers 10 bases. CDR3 length: 14 residues. Looked up from germline, CDR1 is SGHVS and CDR2 is FNYEAQ. The CDR3 nucleotides are TGTGCCAGCAGCCTAGCGGGAGATCCAGATACGCAGTATTTT. Its protein is CASSLAGDPDTQYF. The full variable domain, in which reference TRBV7-6 and TRBJ2-3 provide the parts outside the CDR3, is GAGVSQSPRYKVTKRGQDVALRCDPISGHVSLYWYRQALGQGPEFLTYFNYEAQQDKSGLPNDRFSAERPEGSISTLTIQRTEQRDSAMYRCASSLAGDPDTQYFGPGTRLTVL.

This clonotype was recorded many times. The chain is built from TRBV5-8 and TRBJ2-7; 9 bases are shared with TRBD1. The germline V gene encodes CDR1 SGHTS and CDR2 YDEGEE. This CDR3 spans 15 amino acids. The V segment lost 2 bases and the J segment 5 bases; nucleotides outside the gene matches: 8. The CDR3 protein is CASSFKGQGLDEQYF. In nucleotides, the CDR3 is TGTGCCAGCAGCTTTAAGGGACAGGGTCTCGACGAGCAGTACTTC.

This clonotype was counted a few times. The V and J genes are TRBV15 and TRBJ1-1, with D perhaps TRBD1 (5 bases). Germline CDR1 is LNHNV and CDR2 is YYDKDF (reference sequence). V was shortened by 5 bases and J by 6 bases, with 16 bases between the two germline ends. The CDR3 sequence is 14 residues long. The CDR3 loop reads CATSPPGRGAEAFF. The CDR3, as DNA: TGTGCCACCAGCCCCCCGGGACGGGGGGCTGAAGCTTTCTTT.

Note on this clonotype: This sequence may be a read error, since a much larger clone differs from it by one base. This chain joins TRBV27 and TRBJ1-5; possible D gene TRBD1, 6 bases. CDR3 length: 13 amino acids. V lost 6 bases, J lost 1 base, and 7 bases lay in between. Germline CDR1 reads MNHEY; CDR2 reads SMNVEV (reference sequence). The CDR3 protein is CASSDRSNQPQHF. CDR3 nucleotide sequence: TGTGCCAGCAGCGACAGGAGCAATCAGCCCCAGCATTTT.

This clonotype has at least ten counts. The chain uses TRBV5-6 and TRBJ2-7, with 9 bases lining up with TRBD2. V gave up 4 bases and J gave up 4 bases; unmatched junction bases: 9. Germline-derived CDR1 and CDR2 are SGHDT and YYEEEE. This CDR3 has 15 residues. The CDR3: CASSPGTSWGYEQYF. CDR3 DNA: TGTGCCAGCAGCCCGGGGACTAGCTGGGGGTACGAGCAGTACTTC.

This clonotype was detected a few times. The chain links TRBV6-2 or TRBV6-3 to TRBJ1-5; the match to TRBD1 covers 11 bases. CDR1 is MNHEY and CDR2 is SVGEGT in the germline V gene. The CDR3 is 15 amino acids. Germline trimming cut 7 bases from V and 6 bases from J; bases unmatched to any gene: 8. The CDR3 region is CASTQGQGGVQPQHF. The CDR3 DNA sequence: TGTGCCAGCACCCAGGGACAGGGGGGTGTTCAGCCCCAGCATTTT.

This clonotype was observed at least ten times. The rearrangement uses TRBV12-3 or TRBV12-4 and TRBJ1-2, with D unresolved. Trimming pared 4 bases from V and 5 bases from J, leaving 11 bases between. The CDR3 consists of 13 residues. The DNA of the CDR3 is TGTGCCAGCAGTTCCCAGGCCTATTATGGCTACACCTTC. This encodes CASSSQAYYGYTF.

The chain is built from TRBV6-2 or TRBV6-3 and TRBJ2-7; weak D call: TRBD1 (5 bases). This CDR3 contains 17 residues. V was cut by 1 base and J by 0 bases, with 16 bases left in between. Germline V gene lookup returns CDR1 MNHEY and CDR2 SVGEGT. Here the CDR3 reads CASSYWGPAYASYEQYF. The CDR3 DNA follows: TGTGCCAGCAGTTACTGGGGCCCTGCATACGCCTCCTACGAGCAGTACTTC.

V and J are TRBV4-1 and TRBJ2-7; possible D gene TRBD2, 6 bases. Germline-derived CDR1 and CDR2 are MGHRA and YSYEKL. V was trimmed by 0 bases and J by 1 base, leaving 16 bases between them. This CDR3 has 17 residues. CDR3 amino acids: CASSQDRLSGLSYEQYF. The CDR3, as DNA: TGCGCCAGCAGCCAAGATCGACTTAGCGGACTGTCCTACGAGCAGTACTTC.

This clonotype came up a few times. This chain links TRBV7-9 with TRBJ2-7; 7 bases line up with TRBD2. Germline CDR1 is SEHNR and CDR2 is FQNEAQ (reference sequence). The CDR3 is 14 amino acids. The junction had 5 bases not matched to a gene; V was cut back by 5 bases and J by 1 base. The CDR3 nucleotides are TGTGCCAGCAGCCCGGGGGGTCTTTCCTACGAGCAGTACTTC. Translated, it gives CASSPGGLSYEQYF.

V usage is TRBV7-9 and J usage is TRBJ2-3, with 8 positions matching TRBD2. Germline assignment: CDR1 SEHNR and CDR2 FQNEAQ (reference sequence). V lost 4 bases to trimming and J lost 3 bases; unmatched junction nucleotides: 12. CDR3 size: 17 residues. This CDR3 reads CASSSRDQAGATDTQYF. In DNA form, the CDR3 reads TGTGCCAGCAGCTCAAGGGATCAAGCGGGGGCAACAGATACGCAGTATTTT. The full variable domain, in which reference TRBV7-9 and TRBJ2-3 provide the parts outside the CDR3, is DTGVSQNPRHKITKRGQNVTFRCDPISEHNRLYWYRQTLGQGPEFLTYFQNEAQLEKSRLLSDRFSAERPKGSFSTLEIQRTEQGDSAMYLCASSSRDQAGATDTQYFGPGTRLTVL.

The rearrangement uses TRBV30 and TRBJ1-2; the match to TRBD1 covers 7 bases. The CDR3 runs 15 residues. Germline V gene data show CDR1 as GTSNPN and CDR2 as SVGIG (reference sequence). V shed 3 bases, J shed 6 bases, and the junction held 13 bases outside the gene matches. In DNA, the CDR3 is TGTGCCTGGAGACAGAAGGGACAGTCTGGGGATGGCTACACCTTC. Translated: CAWRQKGQSGDGYTF.

The CDR3 nucleotides read TGTGCCAGTACCCTGGGACAGCTCAATGAGCAGTTCTTC. Translated: CASTLGQLNEQFF. The rearrangement uses TRBV19 and TRBJ2-1; 7 positions match TRBD1. The CDR3 contains 13 residues. V lost 7 bases and J lost 6; bases outside the gene matches: 6. Germline V gene lookup returns CDR1 LNHDA and CDR2 SQIVND (reference sequence).

The chain combines TRBV2 with TRBJ1-1; no firm D call. This CDR3 contains 15 residues. Per the germline V gene, CDR1 is SNHLY and CDR2 is FYNNEI. V was shortened by 2 bases and J by 2 bases, with 12 bases between the two germline ends. The CDR3 region is CASSERAAGNTEAFF. The CDR3 coding sequence is TGTGCCAGCAGTGAAAGGGCCGCGGGAAACACTGAAGCTTTCTTT.

The table lists this clonotype with many counts. The chain uses TRBV7-9 and TRBJ2-5; TRBD1 agrees at 7 bases. V dropped 5 bases and J dropped 0; count of bases not matched to a gene: 6. The CDR3 covers 15 residues. Germline V gene lookup returns CDR1 SEHNR and CDR2 FQNEAQ (reference sequence). The CDR3 loop is CASSLVDRHQETQYF. CDR3 DNA: TGTGCCAGCAGCCTGGTGGACAGGCACCAAGAGACCCAGTACTTC.

In regard to this clonotype: A much larger clone differs by one base, so this may be a read error. This rearrangement joins TRBV6-5 to TRBJ2-3, with 10 bases fitting TRBD2. The V gene's germline CDR1 is MNHEY and CDR2 SVGAGI. The CDR3 runs 17 residues. CDR3 loop: CASSHSLAGGGKDTQYF. The CDR3 DNA reads TGTGCCAGCAGTCACTCCTTAGCGGGAGGAGGGAAAGATACGCAGTATTTT.

The rearrangement joins TRBV19 to TRBJ1-1; D is undetermined. The germline V gene encodes CDR1 LNHDA and CDR2 SQIVND (reference sequence). The CDR3 loop spans 15 amino acids. V dropped 4 bases and J dropped 1 base, with 13 bases sitting between them. Here the CDR3 reads CASSTDGSPNTEAFF. CDR3 DNA: TGTGCCAGTAGTACCGACGGGTCCCCGAACACTGAAGCTTTCTTT.

This clonotype was picked up many times. This sequence joins TRBV5-1 and TRBJ2-7; the D gene is possibly TRBD2 (5 bases). V was trimmed by 4 bases and J by 0 bases, leaving 5 bases between them. CDR3 length: 12 amino acids. In germline, CDR1 is SGHRS, CDR2 YFSETQ. In DNA, the CDR3 is TGCGCCAGCAGCGACTACTCCTACGAGCAGTACTTC. This codes for CASSDYSYEQYF.